This T cell receptor beta chain comes out of a study of cytomegalovirus exposure and HLA in healthy donors. Regarding this clone: Its antigen is not known.

The V segment lost 4 bases and the J segment 6 bases; nucleotides outside the gene matches: 6. The CDR3 covers 15 residues. Germline CDR1 reads SGDLS; CDR2 reads YYNGEE. Study results and caveats: Most TCR sequences were uncommon, yet certain public TCRs appeared in many donors. The likely explanation for a cluster of highly shared sequence variants was sequencing artifact. The records held CMV serostatus as the only immune exposure information.

Amplification used 60 Vbeta primers and 13 Jbeta primers. Generated by immunoSEQ multiplex PCR, the TCRdb table keeps only in-frame clones and is missing some. This table holds 45,000 to 65,000 clones, around 77% found once. The chain is built from TRBV9 and TRBJ2-1, with TRBD2 matching 11 bases. Sequencing input: PBMCs. The TCR sequence derives from a middle-aged woman in good health and CMV-seropositive. This CDR3 reads CASSLLAGGFNEQFF. CDR3 DNA: TGTGCCAGCAGCCTCCTAGCGGGGGGTTTCAATGAGCAGTTCTTC.